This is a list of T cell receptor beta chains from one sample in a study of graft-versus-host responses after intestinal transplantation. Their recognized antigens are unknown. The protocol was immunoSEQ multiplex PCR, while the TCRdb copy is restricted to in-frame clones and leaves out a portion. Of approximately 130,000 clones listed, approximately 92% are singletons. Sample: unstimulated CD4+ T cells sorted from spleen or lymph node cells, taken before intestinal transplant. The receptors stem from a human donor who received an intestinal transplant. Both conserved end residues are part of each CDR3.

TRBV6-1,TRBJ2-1,CATLDHYNEQFF
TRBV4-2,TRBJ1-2,CASSQESSGYGYTF
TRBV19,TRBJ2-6,CASRPKLGVNVLTF
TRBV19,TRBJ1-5,CASSMWQFNQPQHF
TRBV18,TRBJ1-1,CASSDQVNTEAFF
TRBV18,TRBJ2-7,CASSSGTSGLPYEQYF
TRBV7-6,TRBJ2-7,CASSLGSGGRTYEQYF
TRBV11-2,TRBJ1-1,CASSLDGGYTEAFF
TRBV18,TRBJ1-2,CASSPEGYRAYTF
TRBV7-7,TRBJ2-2,CASSLHHGLGTGELFF
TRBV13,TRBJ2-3,CASSLRSGGRTDTQYF
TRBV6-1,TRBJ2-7,CASNFRQPISYEQYF
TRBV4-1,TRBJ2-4,CASSQDRASGENIQYF
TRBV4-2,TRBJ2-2,CASSQTISGELFF
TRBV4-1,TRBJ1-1,CASSQPVRMRTEAFF
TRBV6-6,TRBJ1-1,CASSSNRVNTEAFF
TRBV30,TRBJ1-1,CAWSAIFGMSSNTEAFF
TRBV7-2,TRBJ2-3,CASSRRGRGGLTDTQYF
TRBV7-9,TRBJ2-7,CASSLAWVEGTEHSYEQYF
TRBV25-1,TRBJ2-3,CASAPGVSGTQYF
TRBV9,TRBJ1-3,CASSDSLADTIYF
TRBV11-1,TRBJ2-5,CASSLARGLSETQYF
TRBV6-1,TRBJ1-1,CASSATGWSEAFF
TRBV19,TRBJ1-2,CASSPAGLGYTF
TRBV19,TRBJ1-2,CASSKRTRQDGYTF
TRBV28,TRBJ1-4,CASRLKRGVLFF
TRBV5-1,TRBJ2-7,CASSMTGSYEQYF
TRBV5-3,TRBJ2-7,CARSLGNRGDEQYF
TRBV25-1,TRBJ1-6,CASKGTGAFNSPLHF
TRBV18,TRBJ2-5,CASSPLGGSGETQYF
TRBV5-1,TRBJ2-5,CASSSVWETQYF